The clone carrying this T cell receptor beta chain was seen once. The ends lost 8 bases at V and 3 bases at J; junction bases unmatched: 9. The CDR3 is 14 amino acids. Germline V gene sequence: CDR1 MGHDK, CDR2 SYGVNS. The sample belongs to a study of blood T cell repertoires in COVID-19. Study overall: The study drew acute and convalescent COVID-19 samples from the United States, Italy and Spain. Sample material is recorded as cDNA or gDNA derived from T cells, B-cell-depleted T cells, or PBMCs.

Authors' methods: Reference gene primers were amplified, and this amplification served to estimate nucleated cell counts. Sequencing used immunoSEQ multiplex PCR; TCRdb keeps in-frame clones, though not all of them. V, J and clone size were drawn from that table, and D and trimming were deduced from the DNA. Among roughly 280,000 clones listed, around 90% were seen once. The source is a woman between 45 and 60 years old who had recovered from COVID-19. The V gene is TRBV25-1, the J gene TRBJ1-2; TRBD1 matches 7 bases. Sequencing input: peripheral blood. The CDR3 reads CASAPGGTYYGYTF. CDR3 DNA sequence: TGTGCCAGCGCCCCAGGGGGAACCTACTATGGCTACACCTTC.